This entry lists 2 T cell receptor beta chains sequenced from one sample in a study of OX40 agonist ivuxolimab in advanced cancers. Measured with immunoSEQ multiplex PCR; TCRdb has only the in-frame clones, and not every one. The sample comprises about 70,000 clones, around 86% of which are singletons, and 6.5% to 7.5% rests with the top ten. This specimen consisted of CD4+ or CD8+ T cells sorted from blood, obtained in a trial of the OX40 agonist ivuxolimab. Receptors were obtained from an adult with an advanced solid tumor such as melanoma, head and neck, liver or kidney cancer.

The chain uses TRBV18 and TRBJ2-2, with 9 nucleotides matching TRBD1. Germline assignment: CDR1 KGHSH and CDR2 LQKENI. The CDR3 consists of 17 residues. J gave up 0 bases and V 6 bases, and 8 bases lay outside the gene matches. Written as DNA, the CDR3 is TGTGCCAGCTCCCCCACAGGGGGCGGATCGAACACCGGGGAGCTGTTTTTT. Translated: CASSPTGGGSNTGELFF.

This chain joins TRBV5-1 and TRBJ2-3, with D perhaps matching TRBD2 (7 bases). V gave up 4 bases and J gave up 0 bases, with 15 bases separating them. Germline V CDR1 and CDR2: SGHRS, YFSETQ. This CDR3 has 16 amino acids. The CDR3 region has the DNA TGCGCCAGCAGCCTTGAGGGGGGGCCAAGCACAGATACGCAGTATTTT. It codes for CASSLEGGPSTDTQYF.